These 7 T cell receptor beta chains were all obtained from the same sample, sequenced in a study of CD8 T cells in Susac syndrome. The authors reverse transcribed roughly 0.5 to 1 ug RNA with random hexamers. TCRdb passed the immunoSEQ multiplex PCR reads through MiXCR, listing each CDR3 protein once. This table holds about 210,000 distinct CDR3 sequences, 80% to 95% found once. The sample comprised CD4+ T cells from PBMCs. The receptor source for this set is a human donor in good health.

The gene calls are TRBV29-1 and TRBJ2-6, with D maybe TRBD2 (7 bases). The CDR3 runs 16 residues. Trimming shortened V by 0 bases and J by 3 bases, and 12 bases separated the two germline ends. The germline gives CDR1 SQVTM, CDR2 ANQGSEA. The CDR3 is CSVEDPGGLGANVLTF. The CDR3 DNA sequence: TGCAGCGTTGAAGATCCGGGGGGCCTTGGGGCCAACGTCCTGACTTTC. Full variable domain (missing parts from reference TRBV29-1 and TRBJ2-6): SAVISQKPSRDICQRGTSLTIQCQVDSQVTMMFWYRQQPGQSLTLIATANQGSEATYESGFVIDKFPISRPNLTFSTLTVSNMSPEDSSIYLCSVEDPGGLGANVLTFGAGSRLTVL.

The count of this clonotype is one. The rearrangement links TRBV5-4 to TRBJ2-2, with a possible D match to TRBD2 (6 bases). Trimming stripped 0 bases from V and 6 bases from J, with 9 bases between. The CDR3 has 14 amino acids. Germline V gives CDR1 SGHNT, CDR2 YYREEE (reference sequence). The CDR3 here is CASSLERASGELFF. CDR3 nucleotide sequence: TGTGCCAGCAGCTTGGAGCGGGCGTCCGGGGAGCTGTTTTTT.

The chain uses TRBV7-9 and TRBJ1-2; tentative D call: TRBD1 (5 bases). CDR1 and CDR2 (germline): SEHNR, FQNEAQ (reference sequence). Trimming cost V 3 bases and J 3 bases, with 8 bases left between them. CDR3 length equals 13 residues. As DNA, the CDR3 is TGTGCCAGCAGCTTTTTGGGGGACTATGGCTACACCTTC. It translates to CASSFLGDYGYTF.

This chain links TRBV28 with TRBJ2-5, with unresolved D. The germline V gene has CDR1 MDHEN and CDR2 SYDVKM. The CDR3 covers 15 residues. V was clipped by 5 bases and J by 4 bases, with 17 bases between them. The CDR3 region has the DNA TGTGCCAGCAGTCACCAGGAAGGCGGTCGAGAGACCCAGTACTTC. Its protein product is CASSHQEGGRETQYF.

The chain is built from TRBV6-9 and TRBJ1-5; D uncertain. The CDR3 has 10 residues. V gave up 7 bases and J gave up 11 bases, with 9 bases separating them. Germline V gene sequence: CDR1 MNHGY, CDR2 SVAAGI. Written as DNA, the CDR3 is TGTGCCAGCAAGGAGAGGTCCCAGCATTTT. Protein product: CASKERSQHF.

V is TRBV30 and J is TRBJ1-3; D is ambiguous. This CDR3 is built from 14 residues. CDR1 is GTSNPN and CDR2 is SVGIG in the germline V gene (reference sequence). V dropped 8 bases and J dropped 0 bases, with 14 bases sitting between them. Written as DNA, the CDR3 is TGTGCCCTGGAAGGACGGGGCTCTGGAAACACCATATATTTT. Amino acid sequence: CALEGRGSGNTIYF. Variable domain in full (rest from reference TRBV30 and TRBJ1-3): SQTIHQWPATLVQPVGSPLSLECTVEGTSNPNLYWYRQAAGRGLQLLFYSVGIGQISSEVPQNLSASRPQDRQFILSSKKLLLSDSGFYLCALEGRGSGNTIYFGEGSWLTVV.

This clonotype was seen only a few times. The J gene is TRBJ2-7, the V gene TRBV18; D is undetermined. Trimming shortened V by 6 bases and J by 5 bases, and 8 bases separated the two germline ends. CDR3 size: 11 residues. Germline values: CDR1 KGHSH, CDR2 LQKENI. This chain's CDR3 is CASSYSDEQYV. Here the CDR3 DNA reads TGTGCCAGCTCCTATTCGGACGAGCAGTACGTC.